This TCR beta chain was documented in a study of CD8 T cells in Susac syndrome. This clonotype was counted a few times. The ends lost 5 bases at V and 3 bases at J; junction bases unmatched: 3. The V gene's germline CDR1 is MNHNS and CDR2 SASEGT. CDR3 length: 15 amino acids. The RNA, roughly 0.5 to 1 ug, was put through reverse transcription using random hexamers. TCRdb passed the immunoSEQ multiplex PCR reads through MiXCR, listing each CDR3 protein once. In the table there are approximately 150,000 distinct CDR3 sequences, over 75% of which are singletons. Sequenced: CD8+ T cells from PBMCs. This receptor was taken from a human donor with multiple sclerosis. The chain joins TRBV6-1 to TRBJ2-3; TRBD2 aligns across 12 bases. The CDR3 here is CASSRLAGETDTQYF. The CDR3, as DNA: TGTGCCAGCAGTCGACTAGCGGGAGAGACAGATACGCAGTATTTT.